This T cell receptor (beta chain) was retrieved from a study of blood T cell repertoires in COVID-19 (dated by TCRdb to between 2020 and 2021). With regard to the full study: The collaborator samples originated in the United States, Italy and Spain and spanned the acute and convalescent phases of COVID-19. HLA class I and class II types, where available, came from metadata supplied by the sample provider rather than from assay-based typing. The repertoires were made available in a free public database intended to serve as a resource for research on the immune response to SARS-CoV-2. Deeply sampled blood TCRbeta repertoires from subjects exposed to, actively infected with, or recovered from COVID-19 were included in the dataset. The material from the prospective study consisted of cDNA or gDNA derived from T cells, B-cell-depleted T cells, or PBMCs. The sample metadata nearly always contained a de-identified subject ID, COVID-19 status, age in years and sex. The samples were drawn from the first 160 participants of the ongoing ImmuneRACE study and from some 1,300 subjects provided by 6 global collaborators.

Whole blood was collected in K2EDTA tubes by collaborating institutions according to the institutions' own protocols. Collaborator samples were shipped for TCRbeta analysis as frozen whole blood, isolated PBMCs, or DNA extracted from either sample type. This clone was detected once. What this receptor recognizes is not known. One end of the junction fails to match germline, which may point to a read error. CDR1 SNHLY and CDR2 FYNNEI were looked up in the germline V gene. From its cysteine to its phenylalanine, the CDR3 spans 10 amino acids. CDR3 DNA only is kept here, 30 bases in frame from base 1. Overall study results and their limits: Clinical and demographic metadata were provided uncurated, with the amount varying by source and participant.

TCRbeta CDR3 regions were amplified from genomic DNA by means of the immunoSEQ Assay, a bias-controlled multiplex PCR. In the authors' own workflow: Nucleated cell counts per sample were estimated from amplification of reference gene primers within the assay. To quantify the absolute abundance of each unique TCRbeta CDR3 rearrangement, sequence reads were collapsed and filtered. Productive Simpson clonality was computed per sample as the square root of Simpson's diversity index over productive rearrangements. In TCRdb, the immuneACCESS table is reduced to in-frame sequences with V and J assigned. These tables do not hold every clone; where another copy was compared, an unresolved V gene accounts for under half, and the others remain unexplained. V, J and clone size reflect that table, while D and trimming were determined from the DNA. In all, the sample holds fewer than 400,000 clones, and about four fifths of those were seen once. Of the sample, approximately 3% is held by the ten largest clones.

This clonotype was sampled from a man aged 25-40 years with active or convalescent COVID-19. This chain joins TRBV2 to TRBJ1-1; possibly the D gene is TRBD1, per 5 matching bases. The specimen sequenced was peripheral blood. This receptor carries the CDR3 CASSAGGAFF. The nucleotides read TGTGCCAGTAGTGCGGGGGGGGCTTTCTTT. The reference TRBV2 and TRBJ1-1 proteins fill in what lies around the CDR3, so the full variable domain reads EPEVTQTPSHQVTQMGQEVILRCVPISNHLYFYWYRQILGQKVEFLVSFYNNEISEKSEIFDDQFSVERPDGSNFTLKIRSTKLEDSAMYFCASSAGGAFFGQGTRLTVV.